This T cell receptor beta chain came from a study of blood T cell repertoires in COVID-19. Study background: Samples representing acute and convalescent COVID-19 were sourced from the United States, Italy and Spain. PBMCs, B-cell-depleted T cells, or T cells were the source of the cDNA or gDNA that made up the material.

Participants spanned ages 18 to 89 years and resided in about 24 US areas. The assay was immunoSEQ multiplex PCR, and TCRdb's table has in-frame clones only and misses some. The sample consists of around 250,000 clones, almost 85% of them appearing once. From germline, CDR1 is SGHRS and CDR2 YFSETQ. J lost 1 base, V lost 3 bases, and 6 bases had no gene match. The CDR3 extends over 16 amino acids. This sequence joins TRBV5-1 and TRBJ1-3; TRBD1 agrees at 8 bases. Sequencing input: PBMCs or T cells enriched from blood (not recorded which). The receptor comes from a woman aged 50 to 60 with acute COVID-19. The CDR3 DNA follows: TGCGCCAGCAGCTCGGACAGGGCCATTTCTGGAAACACCATATATTTT. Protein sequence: CASSSDRAISGNTIYF.